These 26 T cell receptor beta chains originate from one sample sequenced in a study of shared T cell receptors in the human thymus. The repertoire was sequenced with immunoSEQ multiplex PCR; TCRdb's copy has only in-frame clones and lacks some. The table has under 700,000 clones, roughly 74% seen once. This sample also appeared in a second study, on human thymus T cells.

The sample consisted of thymocytes. The source is a boy under three years old with a congenital heart defect.

The V and J genes are TRBV11-3 and TRBJ2-7, with TRBD2 identical over 7 bases. The germline CDR1 and CDR2 sequences are SGHNT and YENEEA. J was trimmed by 3 bases and V by 5 bases; bases with no gene match: 22. CDR3 length equals 19 residues. This CDR3 reads CASSHPGGKYRTAVYEQYF. The DNA for the CDR3 is TGTGCCAGCAGCCACCCCGGGGGGAAGTATCGAACAGCGGTCTACGAGCAGTACTTC.

V is TRBV25-1 and J is TRBJ2-3; TRBD1 agrees at 7 bases. The CDR3 is 16 amino acids. Trimming cost V 2 bases and J 0 bases; bases outside gene matches: 5. Looked up from germline, CDR1 is MGHDK and CDR2 is SYGVNS. CDR3 residues: CASSERGRRSTDTQYF. The DNA for the CDR3 is TGTGCCAGCAGTGAAAGGGGGCGAAGAAGCACAGATACGCAGTATTTT.

The J gene is TRBJ2-1, the V gene TRBV9; 8 bases align to TRBD2. V lost 0 bases, J lost 3 bases, and 2 bases stayed unmatched. The CDR3 is 15 residues long. CDR1 is SGDLS and CDR2 is YYNGEE in the germline V gene. The DNA for the CDR3 is TGTGCCAGCAGCGTAGATAGCGGGGTCTACAATGAGCAGTTCTTC. This sequence encodes CASSVDSGVYNEQFF. Full variable domain (outside the CDR3, taken from reference TRBV9 and TRBJ2-1): DSGVTQTPKHLITATGQRVTLRCSPRSGDLSVYWYQQSLDQGLQFLIQYYNGEERAKGNILERFSAQQFPDLHSELNLSSLELGDSALYFCASSVDSGVYNEQFFGPGTRLTVL.

The gene calls are TRBV9 and TRBJ2-1, with 12 bases identical to TRBD2. The ends lost 7 bases at V and 4 bases at J; junction bases unmatched: 6. The germline gives CDR1 SGDLS, CDR2 YYNGEE. The CDR3 runs to 15 residues. CDR3 loop: CASSPTSGSYNEQFF. CDR3 DNA sequence: TGTGCCAGCTCCCCGACTAGCGGGAGTTACAATGAGCAGTTCTTC.

The table lists this clone with a count of one. This rearrangement joins TRBV19 to TRBJ2-1; 8 bases line up with TRBD1. This CDR3 is built from 12 residues. The trim removed 4 bases at V and 9 bases at J, leaving 2 bases unmatched. CDR1 and CDR2 from the germline V gene are LNHDA and SQIVND (reference sequence). CDR3 protein: CASSTGGGEQFF. The CDR3 DNA sequence: TGTGCCAGTAGTACAGGGGGCGGTGAGCAGTTCTTC. Based on the CDR3 plus reference TRBV19 and TRBJ2-1, the full variable domain is DGGITQSPKYLFRKEGQNVTLSCEQNLNHDAMYWYRQDPGQGLRLIYYSQIVNDFQKGDIAEGYSVSREKKESFPLTVTSAQKNPTAFYLCASSTGGGEQFFGPGTRLTVL.

The chain joins TRBV11-2 to TRBJ2-7; D gene uncertain. The CDR3 consists of 11 residues. Deletions cut 5 bases from V and 1 base from J, with 3 bases between. CDR1 and CDR2 from the germline V gene are SGHAT and FQNNGV. CDR3 in DNA: TGTGCCAGCAGCCAGTCCTACGAGCAGTACTTC. Encoded protein: CASSQSYEQYF.

The J gene is TRBJ1-2, the V gene TRBV27; the match to TRBD1 covers 7 bases. The CDR3 loop spans 13 amino acids. With 5 bases clipped from V and 8 bases from J, the junction kept 8 bases outside the gene matches. Per the germline V gene, CDR1 is MNHEY and CDR2 is SMNVEV (reference sequence). DNA for the CDR3: TGTGCCAGCAGTCCCCAGACAGGGCAGGGCTACACCTTC. As protein: CASSPQTGQGYTF.

The chain recombines TRBV27 with TRBJ1-5, with 9 nucleotides matching TRBD1. V lost 5 bases and J lost 5; bases outside the gene matches: 13. Germline CDR1 MNHEY, CDR2 SMNVEV (reference sequence). There are 17 residues in the CDR3. The chain's CDR3 is CASSHIPGTGTDQPQHF. The CDR3 DNA sequence: TGTGCCAGCAGTCATATACCCGGGACAGGGACCGATCAGCCCCAGCATTTT.

In its sample, this clone was seen once. The chain links TRBV12-5 to TRBJ2-5, with D possibly TRBD1 on 6 matching bases. Between the trimmed V and J ends, which lost 2 bases and 4 bases, there was a span of 11 bases. Germline V gene sequence: CDR1 LGHNT, CDR2 FRNRAP. The CDR3 consists of 14 residues. The CDR3 region has the DNA TGTGCTAGTGGTTTGCTACAGGGTGGAGAGACCCAGTACTTC. The encoded protein is CASGLLQGGETQYF.

This clone was counted once. The CDR3 region is CASSLRGLQETQYF. For the CDR3, the DNA is TGTGCCAGCAGCTTAAGGGGTTTGCAAGAGACCCAGTACTTC. The chain couples TRBV7-9 to TRBJ2-5; D possibly corresponds to TRBD1 (5 bases). With 2 bases removed from V and 2 bases from J, the gap between germline ends came to 9 bases. The CDR3 is 14 residues long. Looked up from germline, CDR1 is SEHNR and CDR2 is FQNEAQ (reference sequence).

The chain combines TRBV28 with TRBJ1-2; D ambiguous. The germline V gene encodes CDR1 MDHEN and CDR2 SYDVKM. This CDR3 region has 14 residues. Deletions cut 5 bases from V and 6 bases from J, with 16 bases between. The CDR3 DNA reads TGTGCCAGCAGTCCCCGCCCCAGGTGCCATGGCTACACCTTC. Translation: CASSPRPRCHGYTF.

About this clone: At one of its ends the junction is not consistent with the germline gene, which may arise from a read error. The chain is built from TRBV20-1 and TRBJ2-7, with TRBD1 identical over 7 bases. CDR1 DFQATT and CDR2 SNEGSKA come from the germline V gene (reference sequence). The CDR3 totals 10 residues. DNA of the CDR3: TGCAGTGCAATCCGACAGGGCCCGCACTTC. Protein product: CSAIRQGPHF.

The CDR3 region is CASSTRTGDYGYTF. The CDR3 DNA reads TGTGCCAGCAGCACACGGACAGGGGATTATGGCTACACCTTC. This sequence joins TRBV5-6 and TRBJ1-2, with 9 positions matching TRBD1. The CDR3 has 14 residues. The trim removed 4 bases at V and 5 bases at J, leaving 6 bases unmatched. In germline, CDR1 is SGHDT, CDR2 YYEEEE.

Here the CDR3 reads CASSLRLATYNEQFF. DNA of the CDR3: TGTGCCAGCAGCTTGAGACTAGCGACCTACAATGAGCAGTTCTTC. The chain carries TRBV5-4 and TRBJ2-1; 8 nucleotides align to TRBD2. V trimming: 1 base; J trimming: 2 bases; junction bases outside the gene matches: 2. The CDR3 is 15 residues long. CDR1 and CDR2 (germline): SGHNT, YYREEE (reference sequence).

The chain uses TRBV29-1 and TRBJ1-1, with a tentative D call TRBD1 (5 bases). V was clipped by 6 bases and J by 3 bases, with 14 bases between them. CDR3 size: 13 residues. Germline loops: CDR1 SQVTM, CDR2 ANQGSEA. The CDR3 region is CSVGGLGHTEAFF. Here the CDR3 DNA reads TGCAGCGTCGGAGGGTTGGGGCACACTGAAGCTTTCTTT.

The chain combines TRBV29-1 with TRBJ1-4; 7 nucleotides align to TRBD1. V dropped 7 bases and J dropped 0; count of bases not matched to a gene: 5. This CDR3 comprises 14 residues. CDR1 and CDR2 from the germline V gene are SQVTM and ANQGSEA. CDR3 amino acids: CSAQTGTTNEKLFF. Written as DNA, the CDR3 is TGCAGCGCTCAGACAGGGACAACTAATGAAAAACTGTTTTTT.

The J gene is TRBJ2-1, the V gene TRBV11-3; 7 positions match TRBD2. The germline V gene encodes CDR1 SGHNT and CDR2 YENEEA. The CDR3 contains 19 residues. The J segment lost 7 bases and the V segment lost 1 base, leaving 19 bases of the junction unmatched. The CDR3 here is CASSLVGLAERYSWNEQFF. The DNA of the CDR3 is TGTGCCAGCAGCTTAGTGGGGCTAGCGGAGAGGTATAGTTGGAATGAGCAGTTCTTC.

The CDR3 here is CASSSRGIPSDEQYF. DNA of the CDR3: TGCGCCAGCAGCTCCAGGGGGATACCGTCTGACGAGCAGTACTTC. J is TRBJ2-7 and V is TRBV5-1; 7 nucleotides line up with TRBD1. The CDR3 spans 15 residues. V gave up 3 bases and J gave up 5 bases; unmatched junction bases: 11. Germline CDR1 reads SGHRS; CDR2 reads YFSETQ.

The rearrangement uses TRBV7-2 and TRBJ1-3, with D possibly TRBD1 on 5 matching bases. V dropped 0 bases and J dropped 6 bases, with 12 bases sitting between them. From germline, CDR1 is SGHTA and CDR2 FQGNSA. The CDR3 covers 15 residues. This chain's CDR3 is CASSLAGGGENTIYF. As DNA, the CDR3 is TGTGCCAGCAGCTTAGCGGGGGGAGGGGAAAACACCATATATTTT.

This chain connects TRBV15 to TRBJ1-2; 8 bases are a match to TRBD1. Germline lookup yields CDR1 LNHNV and CDR2 YYDKDF (reference sequence). The CDR3 has 14 residues. With 3 bases clipped from V and 6 bases from J, the junction kept 6 bases outside the gene matches. The chain's CDR3 is CATSRFHRGNGYTF. CDR3 nucleotides: TGTGCCACCAGCAGGTTCCACAGGGGGAATGGCTACACCTTC.

This rearrangement joins TRBV6-6 to TRBJ1-2, with D tentatively TRBD1 (6 bases). Trimming stripped 2 bases from V and 2 bases from J, with 15 bases between. CDR1 and CDR2 (germline): MNHNY, SVGAGI (reference sequence). The CDR3 runs to 16 residues. As DNA, the CDR3 is TGTGCCAGCAGTTACGGAGTACAGGGACCCAACTATGGCTACACCTTC. It is translated as CASSYGVQGPNYGYTF.

The chain employs TRBV27 and TRBJ2-3, with TRBD2 as a possible D gene (5 bases). This CDR3 has 14 amino acids. Germline V CDR1 and CDR2: MNHEY, SMNVEV (reference sequence). Trimming removed 0 bases at V and 1 base at J, with 5 bases between. The CDR3: CASSLSRGTDTQYF. The CDR3, as DNA: TGTGCCAGCAGTTTATCGCGGGGCACAGATACGCAGTATTTT.

The genes are TRBV29-1 and TRBJ2-7; 10 bases line up with TRBD2. The germline CDR1 and CDR2 sequences are SQVTM and ANQGSEA. V lost 7 bases and J lost 7; bases outside the gene matches: 13. The CDR3 length is 14 residues. The CDR3 DNA reads TGCAGCGCGACACTACGAGCGGGAGGGCCTGAGCAGTACTTC. It yields the protein CSATLRAGGPEQYF.

The chain uses TRBV19 and TRBJ1-2; D is perhaps TRBD1 (5 bases). The CDR3 loop spans 13 amino acids. Trimming pared 10 bases from V and 4 bases from J, leaving 16 bases between. Germline CDR1 LNHDA, CDR2 SQIVND (reference sequence). CDR3 region: CATRTPGSYGYTF. CDR3 DNA sequence: TGTGCCACGAGGACACCCGGGAGCTATGGCTACACCTTC.

V gene TRBV27 combines with J gene TRBJ2-3; a weak D match, TRBD2 (6 bases). The germline gives CDR1 MNHEY, CDR2 SMNVEV (reference sequence). V was clipped by 4 bases and J by 1 base, with 21 bases between them. The CDR3 totals 18 residues. This CDR3 reads CASSSPSGSTPRTDTQYF. The CDR3 nucleotides read TGTGCCAGCAGTTCCCCTTCCGGGAGTACGCCTCGCACAGATACGCAGTATTTT.

The rearrangement uses TRBV23-1 and TRBJ2-5, with D perhaps matching TRBD1 (6 bases). TRBV23-1 is an ORF, and what it does is uncertain. The CDR3 extends over 14 amino acids. Trimming cost V 9 bases and J 4 bases, with 18 bases left between them. This CDR3 is CARRTSQGGETQYF. As DNA, the CDR3 is TGCGCCAGACGAACAAGTCAAGGGGGAGAGACCCAGTACTTC.